The 28 T cell receptor beta chains below come from one sample, sequenced in a study of technical replicates of blood from several donors. Libraries were prepared by immunoSEQ multiplex PCR; TCRdb keeps only in-frame clonotypes and omits some of them. The data contain around 93,000 clones, over 85% of them singletons. Sequenced: T cells isolated from PBMCs. These receptors came from a human donor in good health.

V is TRBV5-4 and J is TRBJ2-5; the match to TRBD2 covers 11 bases. This CDR3 region has 15 residues. The J segment lost 5 bases and the V segment lost 5 bases, leaving 8 bases of the junction unmatched. Germline CDR1 and CDR2: SGHNT and YYREEE (reference sequence). The CDR3 spells CASSSTSGIVETQYF. The CDR3 DNA is TGTGCCAGCAGTTCGACTAGCGGGATTGTGGAGACCCAGTACTTC.

The rearrangement uses TRBV11-2 and TRBJ2-1, with 7 bases matching TRBD1. The J segment lost 0 bases and the V segment lost 5 bases, leaving 7 bases of the junction unmatched. The length of the CDR3 is 16 residues. In germline, CDR1 is SGHAT, CDR2 FQNNGV. As DNA, the CDR3 is TGTGCCAGCAGCCCAAAGGGGGCTAGCTCCTACAATGAGCAGTTCTTC. It is translated as CASSPKGASSYNEQFF. Combining the CDR3 with reference TRBV11-2 and TRBJ2-1 gives the whole variable domain EAGVAQSPRYKIIEKRQSVAFWCNPISGHATLYWYQQILGQGPKLLIQFQNNGVVDDSQLPKDRFSAERLKGVDSTLKIQPAKLEDSAVYLCASSPKGASSYNEQFFGPGTRLTVL.

A few counts support this clone. The DNA for the CDR3 is TGTGCCAGCAGCTACCCGGGACAGCAGGGGAAGAACACTGAAGCTTTCTTT. Its translation is CASSYPGQQGKNTEAFF. This rearrangement joins TRBV28 to TRBJ1-1; 7 positions agree with TRBD1. The V and J ends lost 6 bases and 1 base, in that order; junction bases with no gene match: 14. The CDR3 length is 17 residues. In germline, CDR1 is MDHEN, CDR2 SYDVKM.

The chain couples TRBV4-1 to TRBJ2-7; 11 bases agree with TRBD1. The V gene end was trimmed by 4 bases and the J gene end by 2 bases; junction bases not matched to a gene: 7. Per germline, CDR1 MGHRA and CDR2 YSYEKL. The CDR3 extends over 16 amino acids. CDR3 coding DNA: TGCGCCAGCAGCCCTGAACCGGGACAGGGGGCCTACGAGCAGTACTTC. Its translation is CASSPEPGQGAYEQYF.

This clone was recorded a few times. The chain recombines TRBV2 with TRBJ2-1, with TRBD2 matching 10 bases. From germline, CDR1 is SNHLY and CDR2 FYNNEI. This CDR3 comprises 15 residues. The trim removed 2 bases at V and 9 bases at J, leaving 7 bases unmatched. CDR3 nucleotide sequence: TGTGCCAGCAGTGAACAACTAGCGGGATTAGTTGAGCAGTTCTTC. The encoded protein is CASSEQLAGLVEQFF.

The chain recombines TRBV28 with TRBJ2-1; TRBD2 matches 7 bases. V was pared by 7 bases and J by 4 bases, with 16 bases of the junction left unmatched. CDR1 is MDHEN and CDR2 is SYDVKM in the germline V gene. The CDR3 has 17 amino acids. This CDR3 reads CASIGGLTREIYNEQFF. The DNA for the CDR3 is TGTGCCAGCATCGGGGGACTTACGCGGGAGATTTACAATGAGCAGTTCTTC.

V and J are TRBV27 and TRBJ2-1; D remains unclear. This CDR3 contains 16 residues. Trimming removed 0 bases from V and 2 bases from J, with 11 bases in between. Germline values: CDR1 MNHEY, CDR2 SMNVEV (reference sequence). Here the CDR3 reads CASSLSMGHTYNEQFF. For the CDR3, the DNA is TGTGCCAGCAGTTTATCTATGGGCCATACCTACAATGAGCAGTTCTTC.

This chain connects TRBV5-6 to TRBJ2-7, with D hard to call. This CDR3 is built from 11 residues. Trimming stripped 4 bases from V and 4 bases from J, with 6 bases between. CDR1 is SGHDT, CDR2 YYEEEE, per germline. This CDR3 is CASSVNYEQYF. The CDR3 coding sequence is TGTGCCAGCAGCGTAAATTACGAGCAGTACTTC.

V and J are TRBV6-1 and TRBJ2-3, with 9 bases aligning to TRBD1. CDR1 is MNHNS, CDR2 SASEGT, per germline. This CDR3 has 13 amino acids. J lost 8 bases, V lost 4 bases, and 4 bases had no gene match. DNA for the CDR3: TGTGCCAGCAGTGGACAGGGGGGTGTTACGCAGTATTTT. Amino acids: CASSGQGGVTQYF.

The V and J genes are TRBV5-1 and TRBJ2-3; 10 bases agree with TRBD2. The CDR3 loop spans 14 amino acids. Germline assignment: CDR1 SGHRS and CDR2 YFSETQ. V was pared by 5 bases and J by 3 bases, with 3 bases of the junction left unmatched. This CDR3 is CASSWTSGTDTQYF. The CDR3 DNA is TGCGCCAGCAGTTGGACTAGCGGAACAGATACGCAGTATTTT.

This clone was observed a single time. This chain links TRBV4-1 with TRBJ2-7; 7 bases map to TRBD2. Germline values: CDR1 MGHRA, CDR2 YSYEKL. The CDR3 is made up of 12 amino acids. Trimming at V came to 4 bases and at J to 3 bases, leaving 0 bases not matched to a gene. The CDR3, as DNA: TGCGCCAGCAGCCGGACTAGCTACGAGCAGTACTTC. It encodes CASSRTSYEQYF.

This chain links TRBV18 with TRBJ2-2, with TRBD2 identical over 14 bases. CDR1 is KGHSH, CDR2 LQKENI, per germline. There are 17 residues in the CDR3. The V gene end was trimmed by 6 bases and the J gene end by 2 bases; junction bases not matched to a gene: 5. CDR3 in amino acids: CASSLGTSGSNTGELFF. CDR3 nucleotides: TGTGCCAGCTCCCTCGGGACTAGCGGGAGTAACACCGGGGAGCTGTTTTTT.

The chain has TRBV28 and TRBJ2-7; 7 nucleotides match TRBD1. The V gene's germline CDR1 is MDHEN and CDR2 SYDVKM. This CDR3 spans 19 amino acids. V gave up 2 bases and J gave up 2 bases; unmatched junction bases: 18. The CDR3 DNA reads as TGTGCCAGCAGTTTAACCTTGGGACAGCCTCACCTGGAGCCCTACGAGCAGTACTTC. Protein product: CASSLTLGQPHLEPYEQYF.

This clone was seen a single time. The rearrangement links TRBV12-5 to TRBJ2-7; TRBD1 matches at 7 bases. This CDR3 spans 13 amino acids. V lost 3 bases, J lost 5 bases, and 4 bases stayed unmatched. CDR1 LGHNT and CDR2 FRNRAP come from the germline V gene. CDR3 residues: CASGLQGRHEQYF. The CDR3, as DNA: TGTGCTAGTGGTTTACAGGGGCGCCACGAGCAGTACTTC.

The chain couples TRBV11-2 to TRBJ1-5; no clear D gene. The V end was cut by 1 base, the J end by 2 bases, with 9 bases between. The CDR3 contains 15 residues. Germline-derived CDR1 and CDR2 are SGHAT and FQNNGV. The CDR3: CASSLVTECNQPQHF. CDR3 nucleotides: TGTGCCAGCAGCTTAGTTACTGAATGCAATCAGCCCCAGCATTTT. Full variable domain (remainder filled in from reference TRBV11-2 and TRBJ1-5): EAGVAQSPRYKIIEKRQSVAFWCNPISGHATLYWYQQILGQGPKLLIQFQNNGVVDDSQLPKDRFSAERLKGVDSTLKIQPAKLEDSAVYLCASSLVTECNQPQHFGDGTRLSIL.

V gene TRBV6-5 combines with J gene TRBJ1-3, with 7 bases lining up with TRBD1. The V and J ends lost 6 bases and 1 base, in that order; junction bases with no gene match: 3. In germline, CDR1 is MNHEY, CDR2 SVGAGI. The CDR3 is 14 amino acids. The CDR3 is CASRVRGSGNTIYF. As DNA, the CDR3 is TGTGCCAGCAGGGTCAGGGGGTCTGGAAACACCATATATTTT.

The chain has TRBV5-1 and TRBJ2-2; unclear D gene. Germline-derived CDR1 and CDR2 are SGHRS and YFSETQ. This CDR3 has 14 amino acids. Trimming took 0 bases from V and 2 from J, leaving 5 bases between them. The CDR3 here is CASSLAYNTGELFF. The CDR3 DNA reads TGCGCCAGCAGCTTGGCCTACAACACCGGGGAGCTGTTTTTT.

This sequence joins TRBV14 and TRBJ2-1; D perhaps matches TRBD2 (5 bases). The CDR3 runs to 16 residues. V gave up 5 bases and J gave up 4 bases, with 18 bases separating them. Germline-derived CDR1 and CDR2 are SGHDN and FVKESK. CDR3 in amino acids: CASSLISVEGYNEQFF. DNA for the CDR3: TGTGCCAGCAGCTTAATATCCGTAGAGGGTTACAATGAGCAGTTCTTC.

The chain uses TRBV5-6 and TRBJ1-1, with D uncertain. CDR1 SGHDT and CDR2 YYEEEE come from the germline V gene. With 2 bases removed from V and 1 base from J, the gap between germline ends came to 12 bases. The CDR3 is 15 amino acids. The DNA of the CDR3 is TGTGCCAGCAGCTTCCGGGGTCTAAAGAACACTGAAGCTTTCTTT. Protein product: CASSFRGLKNTEAFF. Drawing the rest from reference TRBV5-6 and TRBJ1-1, the complete variable domain is DAGVTQSPTHLIKTRGQQVTLRCSPKSGHDTVSWYQQALGQGPQFIFQYYEEEERQRGNFPDRFSGHQFPNYSSELNVNALLLGDSALYLCASSFRGLKNTEAFFGQGTRLTVV.

The CDR3 region is CASSRRQGAGGYTF. The CDR3 coding sequence is TGTGCCAGTAGTAGAAGACAGGGGGCGGGTGGCTACACCTTC. The chain joins TRBV19 to TRBJ1-2; 10 positions agree with TRBD1. V dropped 4 bases and J dropped 7; count of bases not matched to a gene: 6. Germline V gives CDR1 LNHDA, CDR2 SQIVND (reference sequence). The CDR3 length is 14 residues. The full variable domain, with the rest looked up from reference TRBV19 and TRBJ1-2, is DGGITQSPKYLFRKEGQNVTLSCEQNLNHDAMYWYRQDPGQGLRLIYYSQIVNDFQKGDIAEGYSVSREKKESFPLTVTSAQKNPTAFYLCASSRRQGAGGYTFGSGTRLTVV.

The chain uses TRBV7-9 and TRBJ2-5; the D gene is possibly TRBD1 (6 bases). Per the germline V gene, CDR1 is SEHNR and CDR2 is FQNEAQ (reference sequence). The CDR3 covers 15 residues. Deletions cut 2 bases from V and 5 bases from J, with 15 bases between. CDR3 residues: CASSLQGSGGETQYF. The CDR3, as DNA: TGTGCCAGCAGCTTACAGGGGTCGGGTGGGGAGACCCAGTACTTC. Looking up the rest from reference TRBV7-9 and TRBJ2-5 gives the full variable domain: DTGVSQNPRHKITKRGQNVTFRCDPISEHNRLYWYRQTLGQGPEFLTYFQNEAQLEKSRLLSDRFSAERPKGSFSTLEIQRTEQGDSAMYLCASSLQGSGGETQYFGPGTRLLVL.

V is TRBV19 and J is TRBJ2-7, with D perhaps TRBD1 (6 bases). CDR1 is LNHDA, CDR2 SQIVND, per germline (reference sequence). V lost 1 base, J lost 3 bases, and 7 bases lay in between. There are 13 residues in the CDR3. Here the CDR3 reads CASSIGTDYEQYF. DNA of the CDR3: TGTGCCAGTAGTATAGGGACAGACTACGAGCAGTACTTC.

The chain couples TRBV11-2 to TRBJ2-1; 8 positions agree with TRBD2. The germline gives CDR1 SGHAT, CDR2 FQNNGV. With V trimmed by 5 bases and J by 3 bases, 6 bases remained unmatched. The CDR3 length is 15 residues. This CDR3 is CASSPIAGSYNEQFF. DNA of the CDR3: TGTGCCAGCAGCCCGATAGCGGGGAGCTACAATGAGCAGTTCTTC.

V usage is TRBV6-5 and J usage is TRBJ2-7; possibly TRBD1 for D (5 bases). Trimming stripped 0 bases from V and 2 bases from J, with 11 bases between. The CDR3 extends over 15 amino acids. From germline, CDR1 is MNHEY and CDR2 SVGAGI. CDR3 in amino acids: CASSYSGAPTYEQYF. The CDR3 DNA is TGTGCCAGCAGTTACTCTGGGGCGCCTACCTACGAGCAGTACTTC.

The chain couples TRBV27 to TRBJ2-7; 7 bases align to TRBD1. Per germline, CDR1 MNHEY and CDR2 SMNVEV (reference sequence). V shed 4 bases and J 6 bases; nucleotides not matched to a gene: 6. CDR3 length: 13 residues. CDR3 in amino acids: CASSYRGSGEQYF. CDR3 bases: TGTGCCAGCAGTTACAGGGGATCAGGCGAGCAGTACTTC.

The J gene is TRBJ1-2, the V gene TRBV6-5, with D uncertain. Germline CDR1 is MNHEY and CDR2 is SVGAGI. This CDR3 is 14 amino acids long. V lost 6 bases to trimming and J lost 5 bases, with 16 bases between them. CDR3 sequence (DNA): TGTGCCAGCAGCCCCCAGTCGACTGCTTATGGCTACACCTTC. Translated, it gives CASSPQSTAYGYTF.

This clone was seen just once. The CDR3 region has the DNA TGTGCCAGCAGTCTGAGAGAGACCCAGTACTTC. It specifies CASSLRETQYF. This rearrangement joins TRBV6-5 to TRBJ2-5; D uncertain. Looked up from germline, CDR1 is MNHEY and CDR2 is SVGAGI. Deletions cut 5 bases from V and 4 bases from J, with 5 bases between. The CDR3 is 11 amino acids.

The chain uses TRBV9 and TRBJ1-2, with 9 bases fitting TRBD1. This CDR3 region has 15 residues. The V segment lost 4 bases and the J segment 2 bases; nucleotides outside the gene matches: 6. CDR1 SGDLS and CDR2 YYNGEE come from the germline V gene. In DNA, the CDR3 is TGTGCCAGCAGCTATACAGGGGGCCAAAACTATGGCTACACCTTC. Residues: CASSYTGGQNYGYTF. The full variable domain, its missing parts supplied by reference TRBV9 and TRBJ1-2, is DSGVTQTPKHLITATGQRVTLRCSPRSGDLSVYWYQQSLDQGLQFLIQYYNGEERAKGNILERFSAQQFPDLHSELNLSSLELGDSALYFCASSYTGGQNYGYTFGSGTRLTVV.